This T cell receptor beta chain is from a study of T cell changes during pregnancy in multiple sclerosis. From germline, CDR1 is KGHSH and CDR2 LQKENI. V lost 3 bases, J lost 2 bases, and 6 bases lay in between. The length of the CDR3 is 13 residues. The protocol was immunoSEQ multiplex PCR, while the TCRdb copy is restricted to in-frame clones and leaves out a portion. The sample shows 90,000 to 95,000 clones, 85% to 95% of them seen only once. The clonotype originates from a female donor with multiple sclerosis, enrolled in a pregnancy study. The V call is TRBV18, the J call TRBJ2-3; D not certain. The input for sequencing was peripheral blood, taken in the first trimester of pregnancy. The CDR3 bases are TGTGCCAGCTCACCGTCCTCCACAGATACGCAGTATTTT. Protein: CASSPSSTDTQYF. Full variable domain (outside the CDR3, taken from reference TRBV18 and TRBJ2-3): NAGVMQNPRHLVRRRGQEARLRCSPMKGHSHVYWYRQLPEEGLKFMVYLQKENIIDESGMPKERFSAEFPKEGPSILRIQQVVRGDSAAYFCASSPSSTDTQYFGPGTRLTVL.